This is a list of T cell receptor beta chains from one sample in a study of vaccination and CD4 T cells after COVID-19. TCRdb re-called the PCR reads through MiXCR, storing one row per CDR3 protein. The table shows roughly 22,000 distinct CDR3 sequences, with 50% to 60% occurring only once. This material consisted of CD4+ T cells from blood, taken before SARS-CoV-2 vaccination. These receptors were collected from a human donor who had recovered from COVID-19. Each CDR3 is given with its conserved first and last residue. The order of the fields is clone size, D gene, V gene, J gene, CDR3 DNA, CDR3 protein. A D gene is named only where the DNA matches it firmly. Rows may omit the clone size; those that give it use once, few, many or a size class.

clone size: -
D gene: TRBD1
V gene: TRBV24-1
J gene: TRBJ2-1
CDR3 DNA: TGTGCCACCAAGGGGGCGGGCTACAATGAGCAGTTCTTC
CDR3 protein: CATKGAGYNEQFF

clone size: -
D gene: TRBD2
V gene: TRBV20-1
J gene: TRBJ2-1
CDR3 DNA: TGCAGTGCTCGAGGGACTAGCGGGAGCTCCTACAATGAGCAGTTCTTC
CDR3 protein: CSARGTSGSSYNEQFF

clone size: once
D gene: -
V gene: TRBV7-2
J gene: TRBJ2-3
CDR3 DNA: TGTGCCAGCAGATTACAAGCAGATACGCAGTATTTT
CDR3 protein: CASRLQADTQYF

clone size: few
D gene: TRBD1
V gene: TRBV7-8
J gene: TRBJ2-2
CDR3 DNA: TGTGCCAGCAGCTTAGCGCGACAGGGTCAAACCGGGGAGCTGTTTTTT
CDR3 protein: CASSLARQGQTGELFF

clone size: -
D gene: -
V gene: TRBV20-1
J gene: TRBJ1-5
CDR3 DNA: TGCAGTGCCCGCTCGGAGCAGGGACGGCGGCAGCCCCAGCATTTT
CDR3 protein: CSARSEQGRRQPQHF

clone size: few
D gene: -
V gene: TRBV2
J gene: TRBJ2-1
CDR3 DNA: TGTGCCAGCAGTGACAATACCGATGAGCAGTTCTTC
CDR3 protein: CASSDNTDEQFF

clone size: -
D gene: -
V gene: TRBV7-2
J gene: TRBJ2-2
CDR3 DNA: TGTGCCAGCAGCTTTAGCGTACTGAACACCGGGGAGCTGTTTTTT
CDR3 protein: CASSFSVLNTGELFF

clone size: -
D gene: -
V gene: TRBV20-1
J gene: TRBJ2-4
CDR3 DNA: TGCAGTGCTAGTTCACGGCGTCTAGCCAAAAACATTCAGTACTTC
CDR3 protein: CSASSRRLAKNIQYF

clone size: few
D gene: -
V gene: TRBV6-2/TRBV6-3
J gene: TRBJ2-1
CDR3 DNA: TGTGCCAGCAGTTATCTCCGCCAACTAGGAATCTACAATGAGCAGTTCTTC
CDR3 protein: CASSYLRQLGIYNEQFF

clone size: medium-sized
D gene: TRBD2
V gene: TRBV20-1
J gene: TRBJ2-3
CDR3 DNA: TGCAGTGCTACTAAAATACTAGCGGATACGCAGTATTTT
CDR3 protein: CSATKILADTQYF

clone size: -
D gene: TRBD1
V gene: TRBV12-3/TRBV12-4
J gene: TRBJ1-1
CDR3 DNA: TGTGCCAGCAGACACCAAGGGGGCGCGGGTGAAGCTTTCTTT
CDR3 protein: CASRHQGGAGEAFF

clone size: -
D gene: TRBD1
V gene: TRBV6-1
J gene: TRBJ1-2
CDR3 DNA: TGTGCCAGCACCCGAGGGACAGGGAACCCCTATGGCTACACCTTC
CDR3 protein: CASTRGTGNPYGYTF

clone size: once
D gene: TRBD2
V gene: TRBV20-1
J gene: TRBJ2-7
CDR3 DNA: TGCAGTGCTGGGGGGGTCCCATCCTACGAGCAGTACTTC
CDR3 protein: CSAGGVPSYEQYF

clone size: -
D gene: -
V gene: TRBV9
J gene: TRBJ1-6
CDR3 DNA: TGTGCCAGCAGCGTCCTCCATACCGGGGGCAGGGGTTCACCCCTCCACTTT
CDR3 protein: CASSVLHTGGRGSPLHF

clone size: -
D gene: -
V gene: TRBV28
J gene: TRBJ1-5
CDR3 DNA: TGTGCCAGCCGCTCGCGGGGAAATCAGCCCCAGCATTTT
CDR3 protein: CASRSRGNQPQHF

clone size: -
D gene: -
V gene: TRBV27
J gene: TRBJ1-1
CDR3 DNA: TGTGCCAGCAGTTCAGTGGGCCCCACTGAAGCTTTCTTT
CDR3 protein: CASSSVGPTEAFF

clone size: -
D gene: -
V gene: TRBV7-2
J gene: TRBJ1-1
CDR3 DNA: TGTGCCAGCAGCTTAGGCGTCCAGACGAACACTGAAGCTTTCTTT
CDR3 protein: CASSLGVQTNTEAFF

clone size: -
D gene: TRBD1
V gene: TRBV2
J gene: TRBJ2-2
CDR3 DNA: TGTGCCAGCAGTAGAGACAGGGACCTAGCCACCGGGGAGCTGTTTTTT
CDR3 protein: CASSRDRDLATGELFF

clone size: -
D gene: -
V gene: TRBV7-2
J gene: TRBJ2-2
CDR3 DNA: TGTGCCAGCAGCTTAGGGTCTAGAAACACCGGGGAGCTGTTTTTT
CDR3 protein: CASSLGSRNTGELFF

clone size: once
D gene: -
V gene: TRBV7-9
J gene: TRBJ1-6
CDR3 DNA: TGTGCCAGCAGCTTAACGAGGAGCTCCTATAATTCACCCCTCCACTTT
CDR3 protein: CASSLTRSSYNSPLHF

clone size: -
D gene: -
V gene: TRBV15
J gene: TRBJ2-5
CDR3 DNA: TGTGCCACCAGCCGACTGGAGACCCAGTACTTC
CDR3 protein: CATSRLETQYF

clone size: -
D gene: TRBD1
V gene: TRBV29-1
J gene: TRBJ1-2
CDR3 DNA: TGCAGCGTACTACTACAGGGGGTGATGGGCTACACCTTC
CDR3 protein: CSVLLQGVMGYTF

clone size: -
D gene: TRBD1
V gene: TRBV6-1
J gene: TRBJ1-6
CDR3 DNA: TGTGCCAGCAGTGATAGGGACAGGGGACATTCACCCCTCCACTTT
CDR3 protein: CASSDRDRGHSPLHF

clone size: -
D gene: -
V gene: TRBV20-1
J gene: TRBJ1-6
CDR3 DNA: TGCAGTGCTAAAACAGGGAATTCACCCCTCCACTTT
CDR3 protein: CSAKTGNSPLHF

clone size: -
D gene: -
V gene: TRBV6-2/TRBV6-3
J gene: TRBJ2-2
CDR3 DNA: TGTGCCAGCAGCCGACCGACGGGGGAGCTGTTTTTT
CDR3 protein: CASSRPTGELFF

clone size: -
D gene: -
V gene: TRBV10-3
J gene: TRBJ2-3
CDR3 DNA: TGTGCCATCCGAGGTTCGGTAGCCGCAGATACGCAGTATTTT
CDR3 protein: CAIRGSVAADTQYF

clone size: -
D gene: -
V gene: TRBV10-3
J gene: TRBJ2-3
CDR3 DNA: TGTGCCATCAGGCCGGAATTTAGCACAGATACGCAGTATTTT
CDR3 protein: CAIRPEFSTDTQYF

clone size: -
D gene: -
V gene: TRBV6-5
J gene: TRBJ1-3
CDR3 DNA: TGTGCCAGCAGTTACTCGACCTCAACCTCTGGAAACACCATATATTTT
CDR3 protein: CASSYSTSTSGNTIYF

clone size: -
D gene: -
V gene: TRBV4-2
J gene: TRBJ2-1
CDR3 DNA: TGTGCCAGCAGCGCCCGCCTGGGGGGAGCGGTGTACAATGAGCAGTTCTTC
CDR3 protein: CASSARLGGAVYNEQFF

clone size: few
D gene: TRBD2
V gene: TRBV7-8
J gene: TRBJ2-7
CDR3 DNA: TGTGCCAGCAGCTTCGGGGGAAGCGGGACCGAGCAGTACTTC
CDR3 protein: CASSFGGSGTEQYF

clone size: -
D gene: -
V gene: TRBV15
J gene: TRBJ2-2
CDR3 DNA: TGTGCCACCAGCACTCACACCGGGGAGCTGTTTTTT
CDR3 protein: CATSTHTGELFF

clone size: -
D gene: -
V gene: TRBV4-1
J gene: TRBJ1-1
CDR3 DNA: TGCGCCAGCAGCCAGGGGGAGTCCCGTCTGTGGAACACTGAAGCTTTCTTT
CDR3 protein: CASSQGESRLWNTEAFF

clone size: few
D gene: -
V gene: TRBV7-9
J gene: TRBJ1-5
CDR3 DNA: TGTGCCAGCAGCTCGGGACCATCTCAGCCCCAGCATTTT
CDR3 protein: CASSSGPSQPQHF